One sample yielded the 16 T cell receptor beta chains listed below, sequenced in a study of T cells after yellow fever vaccination. Using its own MiXCR run on the 5' RACE reads, TCRdb lists one record per CDR3 protein. Seen here are approximately 250,000 distinct CDR3 sequences, 3.6% observed once, and the top ten hold around 19%. The material sequenced was PBMCs, taken 15 days after the yellow fever booster vaccination. The receptors stem from a man younger than 30 who received the YFV17D yellow fever vaccine.

The V and J genes are TRBV5-1 and TRBJ1-2; D call uncertain. CDR3 length: 15 residues. The V end was cut by 0 bases, the J end by 0 bases, with 9 bases between. Germline assignment: CDR1 SGHRS and CDR2 YFSETQ. For the CDR3, the DNA is TGCGCCAGCAGCTTGGCGGCAGCCTCTAACTATGGCTACACCTTC. Its protein product is CASSLAAASNYGYTF.

Ten or more counts support this clonotype. This chain connects TRBV6-5 to TRBJ2-6; D is unclear. There are 15 residues in the CDR3. The germline V gene has CDR1 MNHEY and CDR2 SVGAGI. V was clipped by 5 bases and J by 0 bases, with 8 bases between them. CDR3 loop: CASSSRTSGANVLTF. Here the CDR3 DNA reads TGTGCCAGCAGTAGCCGGACCTCTGGGGCCAACGTCCTGACTTTC.

Ten or more counts support this clonotype. A junction end diverges from the germline sequence, so it may reflect a read error. The V and J genes are TRBV6-5 and TRBJ1-5; D is undetermined. There are 13 residues in the CDR3. CDR1 and CDR2 (germline): MNHEY, SVGAGI. CDR3 residues: CASSQDRTQTQHF. The CDR3 nucleotides read TGTGCCAGCAGTCAGGACCGGACTCAGACCCAGCATTTT.

This clonotype was recorded many times. The chain employs TRBV7-3 and TRBJ2-5; D might be TRBD1 or TRBD2, each matching 5 bases. This CDR3 has 14 amino acids. CDR1 is SGHTA and CDR2 is FQGTGA in the germline V gene. Deletions cut 5 bases from V and 2 bases from J, with 12 bases between. The CDR3 protein is CASSPGPSQETQYF. In DNA, the CDR3 is TGTGCCAGCAGCCCGGGACCGTCTCAAGAGACCCAGTACTTC. Full variable domain (missing parts from reference TRBV7-3 and TRBJ2-5): GAGVSQTPSNKVTEKGKYVELRCDPISGHTALYWYRQSLGQGPEFLIYFQGTGAADDSGLPNDRFFAVRPEGSVSTLKIQRTERGDSAVYLCASSPGPSQETQYFGPGTRLLVL.

This clonotype was seen at least ten times. Here the CDR3 reads CASSWTALVPNEQFF. The DNA for the CDR3 is TGTGCCAGCAGCTGGACAGCCCTCGTCCCCAATGAGCAGTTCTTC. V usage is TRBV7-3 and J usage is TRBJ2-1, with D possibly matching TRBD1 (6 bases). V gave up 4 bases and J gave up 6 bases, with 16 bases separating them. This CDR3 region has 15 residues. Germline CDR1 SGHTA, CDR2 FQGTGA.

This clonotype has a count of ten or more. The chain recombines TRBV5-1 with TRBJ2-7, with 8 positions matching TRBD2. J was trimmed by 2 bases and V by 4 bases; bases with no gene match: 11. The CDR3 length is 16 residues. The germline V gene has CDR1 SGHRS and CDR2 YFSETQ. The CDR3: CASSPGGGLFPYEQYF. In DNA, the CDR3 is TGCGCCAGCAGCCCGGGAGGGGGTCTTTTTCCCTACGAGCAGTACTTC.

This clonotype was seen ten or more times. The chain recombines TRBV4-3 with TRBJ1-1; tentatively, D is TRBD1 (5 bases). Deletions cut 3 bases from V and 11 bases from J, with 13 bases between. The CDR3 totals 12 residues. Germline-derived CDR1 and CDR2 are LGHNA and YSLEER. CDR3 DNA: TGCGCCAGCAGCCAGGGGACGAATGACGCTTTCTTT. Encoded protein: CASSQGTNDAFF.

This clonotype has at least ten counts. V usage is TRBV6-5 and J usage is TRBJ2-7, with D possibly being TRBD1 (6 bases). Trimming shortened V by 5 bases and J by 6 bases, and 14 bases separated the two germline ends. The CDR3 contains 13 residues. In germline, CDR1 is MNHEY, CDR2 SVGAGI. DNA of the CDR3: TGTGCCAGCAGTGTTGAACTAGGGGGCGAGCAGTACTTC. Protein: CASSVELGGEQYF.

There are many counts of this clonotype. This chain links TRBV7-6 with TRBJ2-3; possibly TRBD2 for D (7 bases). CDR3 length: 14 amino acids. Trimming took 5 bases from V and 7 from J, leaving 16 bases between them. Germline lookup yields CDR1 SGHVS and CDR2 FNYEAQ. CDR3 residues: CASSLDTGGYTQYF. In DNA, the CDR3 is TGTGCCAGCAGCCTAGACACGGGGGGCTATACGCAGTATTTT.

This clonotype was picked up many times. The CDR3 DNA follows: TGCAGTGCTAGGGGAGGGGTAGTGAACACTGAAGCTTTCTTT. Translated, it gives CSARGGVVNTEAFF. The rearrangement uses TRBV20-1 and TRBJ1-1, with a tentative D call TRBD1 (5 bases). This CDR3 contains 14 residues. CDR1 and CDR2 from the germline V gene are DFQATT and SNEGSKA (reference sequence). V lost 3 bases, J lost 0 bases, and 11 bases lay in between.

The V and J genes are TRBV6-1 and TRBJ2-1, with 7 positions matching TRBD1. From germline, CDR1 is MNHNS and CDR2 SASEGT. Trimming removed 10 bases from V and 4 bases from J; junction bases left unmatched: 4. The CDR3 loop spans 12 amino acids. The CDR3: CATPGQYNEQFF. In DNA, the CDR3 is TGTGCCACCCCGGGACAGTACAATGAGCAGTTCTTC.

This clonotype was seen at least ten times. J is TRBJ2-5 and V is TRBV7-3, with TRBD1 matching over 7 bases. Per the germline V gene, CDR1 is SGHTA and CDR2 is FQGTGA. Trimming took 5 bases from V and 2 from J; bases not matched to a gene: 2. The CDR3 is made up of 13 amino acids. DNA for the CDR3: TGTGCCAGCAGCCCGACAGGGCAAGAGACCCAGTACTTC. Amino acids: CASSPTGQETQYF.

In this sample, this clonotype turned up many times. This chain links TRBV29-1 with TRBJ2-7, with D perhaps matching TRBD1 or TRBD2 (5 bases each). V was trimmed by 8 bases and J by 4 bases, leaving 15 bases between them. This CDR3 contains 12 residues. In germline, CDR1 is SQVTM, CDR2 ANQGSEA. In nucleotides, the CDR3 is TGCAGCTTCCGGGACCTCGGGTACGAGCAGTACTTC. Protein sequence: CSFRDLGYEQYF.

This clonotype was detected a few times. The J gene is TRBJ2-5, the V gene TRBV7-2, with D tentatively TRBD2 (5 bases). Looked up from germline, CDR1 is SGHTA and CDR2 is FQGNSA. Trimming removed 5 bases from V and 3 bases from J, with 10 bases in between. CDR3 length: 13 residues. The CDR3 loop is CASSVDWEETQYF. The CDR3 bases are TGTGCCAGCAGCGTGGACTGGGAAGAGACCCAGTACTTC.

This clonotype was seen ten or more times. The chain joins TRBV20-1 to TRBJ2-7; 8 nucleotides align to TRBD2. CDR1 and CDR2 from the germline V gene are DFQATT and SNEGSKA (reference sequence). V lost 6 bases to trimming and J lost 3 bases; unmatched junction nucleotides: 7. The CDR3 extends over 13 amino acids. The CDR3, as DNA: TGCAGTGCAAGCAGGCTAGCGGGCTACGAGCAGTACTTC. Protein: CSASRLAGYEQYF.

This clonotype was seen at least ten times. This chain connects TRBV2 to TRBJ1-3; no firm D call. CDR1 SNHLY and CDR2 FYNNEI come from the germline V gene. V was cut by 5 bases and J by 5 bases, with 13 bases left in between. The CDR3 covers 14 residues. This CDR3 reads CASSREGQRNTIYF. Here the CDR3 DNA reads TGTGCCAGCAGTAGAGAGGGCCAGAGAAACACCATATATTTT.